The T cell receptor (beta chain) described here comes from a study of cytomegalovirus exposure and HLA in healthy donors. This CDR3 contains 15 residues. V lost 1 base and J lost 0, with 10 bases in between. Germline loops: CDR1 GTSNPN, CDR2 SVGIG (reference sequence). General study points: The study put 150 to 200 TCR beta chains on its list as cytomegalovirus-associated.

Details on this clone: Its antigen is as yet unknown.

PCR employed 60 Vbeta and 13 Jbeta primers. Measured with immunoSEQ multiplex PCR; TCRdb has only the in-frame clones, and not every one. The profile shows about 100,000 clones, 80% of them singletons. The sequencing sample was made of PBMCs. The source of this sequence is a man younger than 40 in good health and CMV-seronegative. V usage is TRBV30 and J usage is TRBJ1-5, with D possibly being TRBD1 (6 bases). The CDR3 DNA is TGTGCCTGGAGTGACTGGGACATTAGCAATCAGCCCCAGCATTTT. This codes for CAWSDWDISNQPQHF.